This T cell receptor (beta chain) is from a study of T cells in women clearing cervical HPV infection listed by TCRdb under 2018. About the full investigation: Cases were roughly 23 women with histologically confirmed HPV16-related CIN3 or worse, including 2 invasive cancers. Case blood was taken at the visit when the lesion was first identified, whereas control blood was taken when infection was no longer detected. Quality controls consisted of five blinded duplicates per group, for a total of some 60 samples made up of roughly 50 participants and some 10 replicates. Since HLA typing was available for only a few women, HLA type could not be ruled out as a confounder. This exploratory proof-of-principle case-control study, nested within the Guanacaste HPV Natural History Study in Costa Rica, compared TCR repertoires among women with different cervical HPV16 outcomes. For cases, the median interval between lesion detection and blood sampling was roughly 150 days, with an interquartile range of about 85 to 220 days. Cases and controls were matched on age within five years and on year of sample collection. The parent cohort enrolled 8,500 to 11,000 women aged 18 or older in Guanacaste, Costa Rica, during about 1993 to 1995 and followed them for more than 6 years. Cases had a median age of about 34 years and controls had a median age of about 37, with no significant differences in baseline characteristics. The controls were fewer than 30 women whose single incident HPV16 infection cleared within 12 months with no development of precancer or cancer. Here is what the overall study found, with its caveats: Cases had lower TRBV6-7 relative abundance than controls (approximately 0.11% versus 0.16%; Bonferroni P = 0.0008). CIN3+ cases had significantly higher TCR repertoire richness than controls across sequencing depths, but evenness did not differ between the groups. Random forest classifiers that combined richness and V gene abundances separated cases from controls with an estimated AUC of 0.8 to 0.9. Because of the cross-sectional design, the study could not determine whether the associations came before infection or resulted from infection, and neither effector/memory subsets nor HPV-specific T cells were isolated. Because T-cell numbers per sample were unknown, differences in richness could reflect varying T-cell content rather than repertoire biology.

Every participant had a single incident cervical HPV16 infection, and women with prevalent HPV16 infections were excluded. Cervical HPV DNA was detected with MY09/MY11 PCR, and genotyping was done with dot-blot hybridization. About 14 mL of heparinized blood was centrifuged, after which the buffy coat was aliquoted, frozen at -30 degrees C, and then stored at -80 degrees C. QIAGEN kits were used to extract genomic DNA from buffy coat specimens. The V end gives up 5 bases and the J end 8 bases, leaving 9 bases in the junction not matched to a gene. In the germline V gene (reference sequence), CDR1 corresponds to DFQATT and CDR2 to SNEGSKA. Counted from cysteine to phenylalanine, this CDR3 has 13 amino acids. Sequencing covers 30 bases of the CDR3, shown here with the frame starting at base 1. For this clone: What antigen it recognizes has not been identified. The read ends 3 residues before the CDR3 terminus; that terminus is restored from the germline J gene.

Using the immunoSEQ assay, multiplex PCR amplified TCR beta CDR3 regions from an average of approximately 1,200 ng of genomic DNA per sample. The assay corrected primer bias using a complete synthetic TCR repertoire to establish an amplification baseline. The amplicons were sequenced using the Illumina platform. The study's own analysis went as follows. Sequence errors were corrected by clustering with frequency ratios and a modified nearest-neighbor algorithm, and the sequences were then analyzed in the immunoSEQ Analyzer using IMGT gene definitions. TCR richness and evenness were averaged over 20 rarefaction repeats at each rarefaction depth, excluding samples with fewer sequences than the depth. Wilcoxon rank sum tests with FDR correction were used to compare relative abundances of V, D and J genes between the groups. An intraclass correlation of 95% to 97% for TCR richness and an average of around 82% across over 65 gene segments were obtained from the blinded duplicates. Here the immuneACCESS table is served through TCRdb, limited to in-frame sequences with V and J called. Missing clones are a known gap in these copies; in checked studies unresolved V genes cover under half, and the rest lacks a known reason. The DNA was the basis for D and trimming; V, J and clone size are from that table. This sample's records show about 22,000 clones. The ten biggest clones cover 12% of the sample.

The sequence joins TRBV20-1 to TRBJ2-1; TRBD2 agrees with 7 junctional bases. The TCR sequence derives from a woman between 18 and 70 years old with a cervical HPV16 infection that either progressed to CIN3+ or cleared (not recorded which). The sequenced sample consisted of blood buffy coat. This receptor has the CDR3 CSALTGTNYEQFF. The CDR3 bases that were read are TGCAGTGCTCTCACCGGGACTAACTATGAG.